Below, 13 T cell receptor beta chains from the same sample are listed, as sequenced in a study of Graves' ophthalmopathy and Graves' hyperthyroidism. Investigators amplified TCR beta CDR3 regions from RNA transcripts. Following a first-round RT-PCR that used HTBI primers, a second-round multiplex PCR was carried out. One entry per CDR3 protein results from TCRdb running MiXCR on the multiplex PCR reads. The sample has under 200,000 distinct CDR3 sequences, 30% to 45% seen once. Sequenced sample: peripheral blood. All receptors derive from a woman aged 40 to 50 with Graves' ophthalmopathy.

Notes on this clonotype: The conserved final phenylalanine or tryptophan is absent from the CDR3, which likely points to a read error. The genes are TRBV12-3 or TRBV12-4 and TRBJ1-5; D unresolved. The CDR3 covers 11 residues. In DNA form, the CDR3 reads TGTGCCAGCAGCTTAGACCAGCCCCAGCATTCT. Translated, it gives CASSLDQPQHS.

The chain recombines TRBV29-1 with TRBJ1-1; perhaps TRBD1 as D (5 bases). Germline CDR1 SQVTM, CDR2 ANQGSEA. The CDR3 loop spans 13 amino acids. The V end was cut by 4 bases, the J end by 0 bases, with 9 bases between. The CDR3 DNA reads TGCAGCGTTGGACAGATCCTGAACACTGAAGCTTTCTTT. This encodes CSVGQILNTEAFF.

This clonotype was observed many times. The chain recombines TRBV20-1 with TRBJ1-2; no definite D call. V was clipped by 1 base and J by 0 bases, with 12 bases between them. CDR1 is DFQATT, CDR2 SNEGSKA, per germline (reference sequence). The CDR3 totals 15 residues. The CDR3 loop reads CSARGTTDSNYGYTF. DNA for the CDR3: TGCAGTGCTAGAGGTACCACTGACTCTAACTATGGCTACACCTTC.

This clonotype was seen ten or more times. This chain connects TRBV28 to TRBJ1-6; 8 bases are a match to TRBD1. CDR3 size: 18 residues. Germline V gives CDR1 MDHEN, CDR2 SYDVKM. J gave up 1 base and V 7 bases, and 12 bases lay outside the gene matches. Here the CDR3 reads CASTPYPQGASYNSPLHF. The CDR3 DNA follows: TGTGCCAGCACTCCTTACCCGCAGGGGGCTTCCTATAATTCACCCCTCCACTTT.

This clonotype was seen only once. The chain employs TRBV6-2 or TRBV6-3 and TRBJ2-5, with 7 bases lining up with TRBD2. Germline CDR1 reads MNHEY; CDR2 reads SVGEGT. This CDR3 has 19 amino acids. V was pared by 6 bases and J by 0 bases, with 19 bases of the junction left unmatched. CDR3 residues: CASRYRAPPSGSYQETQYF. The CDR3 coding sequence is TGTGCCAGCAGGTATAGGGCCCCACCTAGCGGATCGTACCAAGAGACCCAGTACTTC.

This clonotype was picked up many times. The V call is TRBV6-2 or TRBV6-3, the J call TRBJ2-7; TRBD2 agrees at 12 bases. CDR3 size: 16 residues. The germline gives CDR1 MNHEY, CDR2 SVGEGT. V lost 4 bases to trimming and J lost 0 bases; unmatched junction nucleotides: 4. CDR3: CASSLGTSGPSYEQYF. In DNA form, the CDR3 reads TGTGCCAGCAGTTTGGGGACTAGCGGGCCCTCCTACGAGCAGTACTTC.

The chain couples TRBV7-8 to TRBJ1-6; possible D gene TRBD1, 5 bases. Trimming removed 2 bases at V and 7 bases at J, with 18 bases between. Germline V lookup: CDR1 SGHVS, CDR2 FQNEAQ. CDR3 size: 17 residues. CDR3 nucleotide sequence: TGTGCCAGCAGCTTATATGCCGGGGGAAGTAAAAATTCACCCCTCCACTTT. Translating gives CASSLYAGGSKNSPLHF.

This clonotype was recorded at least ten times. The rearrangement uses TRBV18 and TRBJ2-5; 8 bases agree with TRBD1. Germline CDR1 reads KGHSH; CDR2 reads LQKENI. The CDR3 sequence is 16 residues long. J gave up 5 bases and V 2 bases, and 10 bases lay outside the gene matches. The CDR3 loop reads CASSPDGQGAGETQYF. For the CDR3, the DNA is TGTGCCAGCTCACCAGACGGCCAGGGGGCCGGGGAGACCCAGTACTTC.

At least ten counts were recorded for this clonotype. The chain uses TRBV7-9 and TRBJ1-2; weak D call: TRBD1 (5 bases). Trimming pared 1 base from V and 6 bases from J, leaving 9 bases between. This CDR3 is 13 amino acids long. Germline CDR1 and CDR2: SEHNR and FQNEAQ (reference sequence). CDR3 DNA sequence: TGTGCCAGCAGCTTAGAGGGGCTGGATGGCTACACCTTC. As protein: CASSLEGLDGYTF. The full variable domain, with the rest looked up from reference TRBV7-9 and TRBJ1-2, is DTGVSQNPRHKITKRGQNVTFRCDPISEHNRLYWYRQTLGQGPEFLTYFQNEAQLEKSRLLSDRFSAERPKGSFSTLEIQRTEQGDSAMYLCASSLEGLDGYTFGSGTRLTVV.

This chain connects TRBV6-5 to TRBJ2-2; no definite D call. The germline V gene encodes CDR1 MNHEY and CDR2 SVGAGI. This CDR3 is built from 13 residues. V dropped 2 bases and J dropped 4 bases, with 5 bases sitting between them. This CDR3 is CASSYPPTGELFF. The CDR3 nucleotides are TGTGCCAGCAGTTACCCTCCCACCGGGGAGCTGTTTTTT.

The CDR3 DNA sequence: TGTGCCAGCACGCGGCAGGCAGATACCTACGAGCAGTACTTC. Protein product: CASTRQADTYEQYF. The chain links TRBV28 to TRBJ2-7, with no clear D. The V gene lost 7 bases and the J gene lost 2 bases, with 15 bases spanning the gap. Germline CDR1 reads MDHEN; CDR2 reads SYDVKM. The CDR3 contains 14 residues.

This clonotype was counted many times. The chain has TRBV25-1 and TRBJ2-4; maybe TRBD1 (5 bases). The CDR3 is made up of 14 amino acids. Trimming pared 3 bases from V and 7 bases from J, leaving 13 bases between. CDR1 and CDR2 from the germline V gene are MGHDK and SYGVNS. CDR3 amino acids: CASSDTGARNIQYF. In DNA form, the CDR3 reads TGTGCCAGCAGTGATACTGGGGCGAGGAACATTCAGTACTTC.

The chain combines TRBV19 with TRBJ1-5; D is uncertain. V was pared by 3 bases and J by 2 bases, with 11 bases between. The CDR3 contains 15 residues. CDR1 and CDR2 (germline): LNHDA, SQIVND (reference sequence). CDR3 coding DNA: TGTGCCAGTAGTATGTCGGGAGTTGGCAATCAGCCCCAGCATTTT. This gives the protein CASSMSGVGNQPQHF.